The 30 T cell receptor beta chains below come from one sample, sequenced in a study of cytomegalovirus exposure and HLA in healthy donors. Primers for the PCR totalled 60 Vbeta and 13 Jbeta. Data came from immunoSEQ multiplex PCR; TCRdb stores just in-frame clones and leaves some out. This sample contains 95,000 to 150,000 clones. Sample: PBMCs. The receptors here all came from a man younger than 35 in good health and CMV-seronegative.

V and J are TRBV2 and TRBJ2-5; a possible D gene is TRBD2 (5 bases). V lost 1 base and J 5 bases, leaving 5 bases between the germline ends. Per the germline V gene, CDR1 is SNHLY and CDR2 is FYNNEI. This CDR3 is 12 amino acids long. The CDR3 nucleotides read TGTGCCAGCAGTGAAGAGCGGGAGACCCAGTACTTC. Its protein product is CASSEERETQYF.

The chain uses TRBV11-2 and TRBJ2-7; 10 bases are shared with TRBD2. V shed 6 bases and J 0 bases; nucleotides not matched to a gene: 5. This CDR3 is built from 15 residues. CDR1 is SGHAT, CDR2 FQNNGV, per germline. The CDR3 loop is CASSFGLADSYEQYF. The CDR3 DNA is TGTGCCAGCAGTTTCGGACTAGCGGACTCCTACGAGCAGTACTTC.

Written as DNA, the CDR3 is TGTGCCAGCAGTAGGGCCGGGACAGGGGGCGGAGGGACCGGGGAGCTGTTTTTT. It is translated as CASSRAGTGGGGTGELFF. The rearrangement uses TRBV25-1 and TRBJ2-2, with TRBD1 matching over 12 bases. CDR3 length equals 18 residues. The V and J ends lost 5 bases and 5 bases, in that order; junction bases with no gene match: 12. Germline V gene data show CDR1 as MGHDK and CDR2 as SYGVNS. Filled out from reference TRBV25-1 and TRBJ2-2, the complete variable domain reads EADIYQTPRYLVIGTGKKITLECSQTMGHDKMYWYQQDPGMELHLIHYSYGVNSTEKGDLSSESTVSRIRTEHFPLTLESARPSHTSQYLCASSRAGTGGGGTGELFFGEGSRLTVL.

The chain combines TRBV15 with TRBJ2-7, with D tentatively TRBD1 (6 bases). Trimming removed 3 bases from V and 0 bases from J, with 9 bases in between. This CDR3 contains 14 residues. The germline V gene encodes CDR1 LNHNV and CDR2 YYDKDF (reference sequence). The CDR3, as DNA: TGTGCCACCAGCAGCCGGGACAACTCCTACGAGCAGTACTTC. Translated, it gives CATSSRDNSYEQYF. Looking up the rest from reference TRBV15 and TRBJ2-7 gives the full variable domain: DAMVIQNPRYQVTQFGKPVTLSCSQTLNHNVMYWYQQKSSQAPKLLFHYYDKDFNNEADTPDNFQSRRPNTSFCFLDIRSPGLGDTAMYLCATSSRDNSYEQYFGPGTRLTVT.

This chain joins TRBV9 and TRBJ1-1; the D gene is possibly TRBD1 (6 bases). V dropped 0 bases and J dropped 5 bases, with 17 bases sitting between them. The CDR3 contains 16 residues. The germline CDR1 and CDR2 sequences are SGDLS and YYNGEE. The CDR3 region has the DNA TGTGCCAGCAGCGTAGGGCCCGGGGGGCTACAGACTGAAGCTTTCTTT. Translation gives CASSVGPGGLQTEAFF.

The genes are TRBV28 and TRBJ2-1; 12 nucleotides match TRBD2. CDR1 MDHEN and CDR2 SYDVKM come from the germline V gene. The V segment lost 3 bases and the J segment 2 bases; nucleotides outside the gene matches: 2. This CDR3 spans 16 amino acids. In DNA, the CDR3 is TGTGCCAGCAGTTTTCGGACTAGCGGGACCTACAATGAGCAGTTCTTC. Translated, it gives CASSFRTSGTYNEQFF.

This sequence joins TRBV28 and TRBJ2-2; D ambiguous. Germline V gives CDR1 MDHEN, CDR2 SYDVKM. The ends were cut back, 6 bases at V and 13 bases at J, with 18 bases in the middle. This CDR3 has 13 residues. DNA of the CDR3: TGTGCCAGCAGAAAATTAAACCCCGCCGGGCTGTTTTTT. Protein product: CASRKLNPAGLFF.

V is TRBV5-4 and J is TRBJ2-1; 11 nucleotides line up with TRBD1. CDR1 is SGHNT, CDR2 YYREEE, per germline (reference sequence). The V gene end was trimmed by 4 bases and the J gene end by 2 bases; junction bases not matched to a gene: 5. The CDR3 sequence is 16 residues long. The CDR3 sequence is CASSQDRGRPYNEQFF. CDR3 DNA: TGTGCCAGCAGCCAGGACAGGGGGCGACCCTACAATGAGCAGTTCTTC.

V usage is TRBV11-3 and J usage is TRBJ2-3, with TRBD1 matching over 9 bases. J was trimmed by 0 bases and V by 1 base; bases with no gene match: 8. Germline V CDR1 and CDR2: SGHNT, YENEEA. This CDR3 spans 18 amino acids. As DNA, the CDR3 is TGTGCCAGCAGCTTAGGGAGTATGGGGACAGGGAGCACAGATACGCAGTATTTT. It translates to CASSLGSMGTGSTDTQYF. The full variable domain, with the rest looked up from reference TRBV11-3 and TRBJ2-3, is EAGVVQSPRYKIIEKKQPVAFWCNPISGHNTLYWYLQNLGQGPELLIRYENEEAVDDSQLPKDRFSAERLKGVDSTLKIQPAELGDSAVYLCASSLGSMGTGSTDTQYFGPGTRLTVL.

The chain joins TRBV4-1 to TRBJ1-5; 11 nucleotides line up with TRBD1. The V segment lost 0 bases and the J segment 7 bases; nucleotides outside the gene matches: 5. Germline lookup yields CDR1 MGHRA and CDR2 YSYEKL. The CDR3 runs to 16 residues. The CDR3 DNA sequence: TGCGCCAGCAGCCAAGATAAGGACAGGGGGCGGCAGCCCCAGCATTTT. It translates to CASSQDKDRGRQPQHF.

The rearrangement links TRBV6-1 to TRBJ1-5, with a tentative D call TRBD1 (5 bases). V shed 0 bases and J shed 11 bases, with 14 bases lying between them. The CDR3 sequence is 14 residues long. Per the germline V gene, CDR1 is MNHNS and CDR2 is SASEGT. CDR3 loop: CASSEAGHREAQHF. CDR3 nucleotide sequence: TGTGCCAGCAGTGAAGCGGGGCACCGTGAGGCCCAGCATTTT.

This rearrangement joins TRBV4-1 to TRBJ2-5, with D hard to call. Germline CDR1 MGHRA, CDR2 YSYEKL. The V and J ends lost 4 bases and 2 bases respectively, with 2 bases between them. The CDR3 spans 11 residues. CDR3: CASSLQETQYF. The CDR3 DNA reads TGCGCCAGCAGCCTACAAGAGACCCAGTACTTC.

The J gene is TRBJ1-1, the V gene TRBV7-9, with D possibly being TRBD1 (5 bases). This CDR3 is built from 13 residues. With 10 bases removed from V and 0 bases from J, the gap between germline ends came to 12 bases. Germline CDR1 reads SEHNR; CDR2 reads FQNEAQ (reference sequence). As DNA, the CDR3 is TGTGCCACTACAGGTGGCGTGAACACTGAAGCTTTCTTT. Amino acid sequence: CATTGGVNTEAFF.

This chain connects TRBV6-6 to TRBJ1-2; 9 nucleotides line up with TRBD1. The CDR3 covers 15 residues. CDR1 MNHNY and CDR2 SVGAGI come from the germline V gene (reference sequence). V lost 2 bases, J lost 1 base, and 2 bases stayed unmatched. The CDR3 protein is CASSYLGQGNYGYTF. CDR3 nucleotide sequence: TGTGCCAGCAGTTACCTGGGACAGGGTAACTATGGCTACACCTTC.

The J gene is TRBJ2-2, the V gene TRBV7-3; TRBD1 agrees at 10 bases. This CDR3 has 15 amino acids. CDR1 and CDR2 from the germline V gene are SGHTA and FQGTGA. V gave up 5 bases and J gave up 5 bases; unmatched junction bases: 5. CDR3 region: CASSRLGQGTGELFF. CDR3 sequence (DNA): TGTGCCAGCAGCCGTCTGGGACAGGGGACCGGGGAGCTGTTTTTT.

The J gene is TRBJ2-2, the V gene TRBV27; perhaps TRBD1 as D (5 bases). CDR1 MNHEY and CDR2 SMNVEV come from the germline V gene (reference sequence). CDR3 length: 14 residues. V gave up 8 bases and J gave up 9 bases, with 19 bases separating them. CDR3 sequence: CASSRLAGARELFF. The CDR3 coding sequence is TGTGCCAGCTCCCGGTTGGCTGGGGCGCGGGAGCTGTTTTTT.

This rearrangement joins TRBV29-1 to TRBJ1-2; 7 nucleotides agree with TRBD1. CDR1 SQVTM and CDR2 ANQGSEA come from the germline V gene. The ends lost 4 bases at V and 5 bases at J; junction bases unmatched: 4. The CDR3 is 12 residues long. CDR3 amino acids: CSVVTGDYGYTF. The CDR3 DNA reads TGCAGCGTTGTAACAGGGGATTATGGCTACACCTTC.

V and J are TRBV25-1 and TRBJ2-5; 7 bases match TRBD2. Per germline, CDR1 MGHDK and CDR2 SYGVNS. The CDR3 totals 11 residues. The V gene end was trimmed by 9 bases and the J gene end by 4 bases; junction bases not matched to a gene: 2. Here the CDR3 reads CASGRGETQYF. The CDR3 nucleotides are TGTGCCAGTGGGAGGGGAGAGACCCAGTACTTC.

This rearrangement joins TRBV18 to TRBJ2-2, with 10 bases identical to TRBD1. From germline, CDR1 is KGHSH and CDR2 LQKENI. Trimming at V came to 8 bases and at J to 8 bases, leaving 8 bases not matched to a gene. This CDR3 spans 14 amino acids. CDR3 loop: CASGPDRGQGELFF. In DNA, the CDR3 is TGTGCCAGCGGCCCCGACAGGGGGCAAGGGGAGCTGTTTTTT.

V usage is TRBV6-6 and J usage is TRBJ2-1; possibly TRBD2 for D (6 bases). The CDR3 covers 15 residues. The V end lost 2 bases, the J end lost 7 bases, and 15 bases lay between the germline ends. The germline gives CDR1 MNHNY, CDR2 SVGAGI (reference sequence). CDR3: CASSYMERTTNEQFF. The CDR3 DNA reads TGTGCCAGCAGTTACATGGAGCGGACTACTAATGAGCAGTTCTTC.

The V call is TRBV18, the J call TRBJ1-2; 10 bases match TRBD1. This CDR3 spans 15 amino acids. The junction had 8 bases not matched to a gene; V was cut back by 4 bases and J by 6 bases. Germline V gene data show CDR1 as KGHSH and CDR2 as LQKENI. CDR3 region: CASSRGDRGLDGYTF. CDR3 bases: TGTGCCAGCTCACGCGGAGACAGGGGGCTCGATGGCTACACCTTC.

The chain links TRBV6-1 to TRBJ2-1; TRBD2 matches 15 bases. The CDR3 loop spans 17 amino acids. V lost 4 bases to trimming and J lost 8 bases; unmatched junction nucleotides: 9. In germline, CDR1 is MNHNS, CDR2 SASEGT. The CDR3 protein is CASSGPWTSGGADEQFF. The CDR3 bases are TGTGCCAGCAGTGGTCCCTGGACTAGCGGGGGGGCAGATGAGCAGTTCTTC.

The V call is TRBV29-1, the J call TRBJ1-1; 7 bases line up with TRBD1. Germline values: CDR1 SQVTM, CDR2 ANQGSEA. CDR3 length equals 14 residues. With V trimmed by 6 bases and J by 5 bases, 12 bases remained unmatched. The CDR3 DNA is TGCAGCGTCCTTATTGTGGCAGGGGGAACTGAAGCTTTCTTT. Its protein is CSVLIVAGGTEAFF.

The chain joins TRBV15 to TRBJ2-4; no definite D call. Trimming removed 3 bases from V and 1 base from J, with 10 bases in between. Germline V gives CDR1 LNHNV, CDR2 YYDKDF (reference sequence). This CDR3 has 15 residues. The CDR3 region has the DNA TGTGCCACCAGCAGTATTCCCCAGGCCAAAAACATTCAGTACTTC. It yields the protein CATSSIPQAKNIQYF.

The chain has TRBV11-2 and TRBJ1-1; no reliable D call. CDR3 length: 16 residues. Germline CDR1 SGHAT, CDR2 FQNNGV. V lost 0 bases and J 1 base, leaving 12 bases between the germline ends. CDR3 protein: CASSLDFGVKNTEAFF. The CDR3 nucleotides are TGTGCCAGCAGCTTAGATTTCGGGGTCAAGAACACTGAAGCTTTCTTT.

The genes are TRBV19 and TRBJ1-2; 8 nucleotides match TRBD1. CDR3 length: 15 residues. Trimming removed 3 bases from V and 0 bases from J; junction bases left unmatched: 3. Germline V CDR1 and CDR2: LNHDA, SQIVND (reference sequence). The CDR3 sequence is CASSITGGANYGYTF. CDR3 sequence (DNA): TGTGCCAGTAGTATCACAGGGGGAGCTAACTATGGCTACACCTTC.

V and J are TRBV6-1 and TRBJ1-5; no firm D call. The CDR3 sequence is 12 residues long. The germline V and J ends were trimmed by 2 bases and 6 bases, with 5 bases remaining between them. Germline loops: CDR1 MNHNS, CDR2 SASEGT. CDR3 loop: CASSEISQPQHF. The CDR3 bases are TGTGCCAGCAGTGAAATCAGTCAGCCCCAGCATTTT.

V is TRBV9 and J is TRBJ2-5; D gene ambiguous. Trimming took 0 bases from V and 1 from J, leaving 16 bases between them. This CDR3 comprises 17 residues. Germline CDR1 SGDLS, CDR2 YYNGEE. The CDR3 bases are TGTGCCAGCAGCGTAGCTGTCATGGCAGGATTCCAAGAGACCCAGTACTTC. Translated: CASSVAVMAGFQETQYF.

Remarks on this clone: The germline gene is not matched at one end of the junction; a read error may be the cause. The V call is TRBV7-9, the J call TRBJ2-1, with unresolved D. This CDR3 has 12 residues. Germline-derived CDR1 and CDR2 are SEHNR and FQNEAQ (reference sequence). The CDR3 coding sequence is TGTGCCAGCAGCTTGTCGTACAGTGAGCAGTTCTTC. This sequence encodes CASSLSYSEQFF.

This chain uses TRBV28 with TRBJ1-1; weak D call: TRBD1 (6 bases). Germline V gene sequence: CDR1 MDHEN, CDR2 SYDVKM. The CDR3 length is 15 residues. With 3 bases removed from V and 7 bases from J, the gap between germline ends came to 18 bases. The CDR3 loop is CASSFPAPGGNEAFF. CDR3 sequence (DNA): TGTGCCAGCAGTTTTCCCGCGCCGGGGGGCAATGAAGCTTTCTTT.